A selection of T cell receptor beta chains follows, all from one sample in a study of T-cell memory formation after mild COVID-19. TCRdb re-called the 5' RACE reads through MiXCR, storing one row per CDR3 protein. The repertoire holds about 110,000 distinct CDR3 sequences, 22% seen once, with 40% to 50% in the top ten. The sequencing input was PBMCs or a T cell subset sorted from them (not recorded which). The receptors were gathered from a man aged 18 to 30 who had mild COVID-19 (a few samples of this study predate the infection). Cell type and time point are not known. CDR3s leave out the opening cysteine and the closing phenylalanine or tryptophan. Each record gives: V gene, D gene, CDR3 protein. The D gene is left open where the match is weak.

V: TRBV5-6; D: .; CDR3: ASSLQVDTQY
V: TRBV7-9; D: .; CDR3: ASSSVGGPNTEAF
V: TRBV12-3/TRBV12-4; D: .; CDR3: ASSFVGVGELF
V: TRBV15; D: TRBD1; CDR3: ATSRDSGQPLNEQF
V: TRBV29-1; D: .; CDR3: SVVQGNQPQH
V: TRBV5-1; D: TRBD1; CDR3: ASSPLGPQGATYSNQPQH
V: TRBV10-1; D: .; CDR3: ASSERDSAGELF
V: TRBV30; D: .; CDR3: AWSVPGIGETQY
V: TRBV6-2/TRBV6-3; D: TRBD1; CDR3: ASRPPRDREDTQY
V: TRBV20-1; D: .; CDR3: SASGRDSYEQY
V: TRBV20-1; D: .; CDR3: SASPGTGLGYT
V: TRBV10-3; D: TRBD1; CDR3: AISERGQGDNEQF
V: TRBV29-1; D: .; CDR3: SVEDRKVVGSQY
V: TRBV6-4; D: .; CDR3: ASSDSSTSGGTDTQY
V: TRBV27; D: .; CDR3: ASSRTGELF
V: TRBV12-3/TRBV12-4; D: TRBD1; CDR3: ASSLGTGTLNQPQH